This T cell receptor beta chain was captured in a study of cytomegalovirus exposure and HLA in healthy donors. The germline gives CDR1 LNHDA, CDR2 SQIVND (reference sequence). The trim removed 5 bases at V and 2 bases at J, leaving 2 bases unmatched. The CDR3 loop spans 15 amino acids. Method: immunoSEQ multiplex PCR; TCRdb's copy keeps in-frame clones and lacks some. The sample shows 130,000 to 150,000 clones, 89% of them seen only once. Overall study results and limits: The investigators catalogued 164 TCR beta chains as cytomegalovirus-associated.

About this clone itself: As yet, its antigen is unknown.

This TCR derives from a woman younger than 30 in good health and CMV-seropositive. This chain joins TRBV19 and TRBJ2-7, with 14 bases fitting TRBD2. The sample comprised PBMCs. The CDR3, as DNA: TGTGCCAGTAGTTCGGGACTAGCGGGGGCCTACGAGCAGTACTTC. It codes for CASSSGLAGAYEQYF.